This is a list of T cell receptor beta chains from one sample in a study of cytomegalovirus exposure and HLA in healthy donors. Data came from immunoSEQ multiplex PCR; TCRdb stores just in-frame clones and leaves some out. The table has 100,000 to 120,000 clones, nearly 97% seen once. Input material: PBMCs. The receptor source for this set is a woman aged 18-29 years in good health and CMV-seronegative. Each CDR3 is given with its conserved first and last residue. Each record gives: D gene, V gene, J gene, CDR3 protein. A D gene is named only where the DNA matches it firmly.

d_call: .
v_call: TRBV7-7
j_call: TRBJ2-2
cdr3_aa: CASSASRAGELFF

d_call: TRBD1
v_call: TRBV9
j_call: TRBJ1-4
cdr3_aa: CASSVGTAATNEKLFF

d_call: .
v_call: TRBV11-2
j_call: TRBJ2-7
cdr3_aa: CASSLEQGAYEQYF

d_call: TRBD1
v_call: TRBV7-9
j_call: TRBJ2-7
cdr3_aa: CASSYRDREYEQYF

d_call: .
v_call: TRBV7-3
j_call: TRBJ1-6
cdr3_aa: CASSLAGENSPLHF

d_call: TRBD1
v_call: TRBV4-1
j_call: TRBJ2-2
cdr3_aa: CASSQEPGQGMSTGELFF

d_call: .
v_call: TRBV6-5
j_call: TRBJ1-6
cdr3_aa: CASSYGGPNSPLHF

d_call: .
v_call: TRBV15
j_call: TRBJ2-1
cdr3_aa: CATSRGQSPNEQFF

d_call: TRBD1
v_call: TRBV5-6
j_call: TRBJ2-5
cdr3_aa: CASSRSTGRLGETQYF

d_call: .
v_call: TRBV7-9
j_call: TRBJ2-3
cdr3_aa: CASSLARGRDTDTQYF

d_call: .
v_call: TRBV29-1
j_call: TRBJ2-7
cdr3_aa: CSVEDLGSVNEQYF

d_call: .
v_call: TRBV18
j_call: TRBJ1-1
cdr3_aa: CASSPKLNTEAFF

d_call: TRBD2
v_call: TRBV27
j_call: TRBJ2-5
cdr3_aa: CASSSRAGGQETQYF

d_call: .
v_call: TRBV6-5
j_call: TRBJ2-3
cdr3_aa: CASSYWPGDTQYF

d_call: .
v_call: TRBV30
j_call: TRBJ1-1
cdr3_aa: CAWIKTGTNTEAFF

d_call: TRBD2
v_call: TRBV4-3
j_call: TRBJ2-3
cdr3_aa: CASSPLAGGITDTQYF

d_call: .
v_call: TRBV28
j_call: TRBJ2-5
cdr3_aa: CASSSRETQYF

d_call: TRBD1
v_call: TRBV6-1
j_call: TRBJ2-2
cdr3_aa: CASNDRGGIVELFF

d_call: .
v_call: TRBV6-6
j_call: TRBJ2-7
cdr3_aa: CASSYSTGYGEQYF

d_call: .
v_call: TRBV4-3
j_call: TRBJ1-6
cdr3_aa: CASSQDRGLRVSPLHF

d_call: .
v_call: TRBV28
j_call: TRBJ1-4
cdr3_aa: CASSFDTLATNEKLFF

d_call: TRBD1
v_call: TRBV18
j_call: TRBJ1-5
cdr3_aa: CASSPGTGGQPQHF

d_call: .
v_call: TRBV7-2
j_call: TRBJ1-2
cdr3_aa: CASSWGFSQGNGYTF

d_call: .
v_call: TRBV18
j_call: TRBJ2-7
cdr3_aa: CASSELPGSYEQYF

d_call: .
v_call: TRBV7-3
j_call: TRBJ1-2
cdr3_aa: CASSSGQREGGYTF

d_call: .
v_call: TRBV18
j_call: TRBJ2-7
cdr3_aa: CASSILAWDEQYF

d_call: .
v_call: TRBV10-2
j_call: TRBJ2-1
cdr3_aa: CASTGTYNEQFF

d_call: .
v_call: TRBV12-5
j_call: TRBJ2-1
cdr3_aa: CASGPGSGRDEQFF

d_call: .
v_call: TRBV28
j_call: TRBJ1-4
cdr3_aa: CASSLASSRSNEKLFF

d_call: .
v_call: TRBV5-1
j_call: TRBJ1-1
cdr3_aa: CASRRTENTEAFF

d_call: .
v_call: TRBV2
j_call: TRBJ2-7
cdr3_aa: CASSGQGTPYEQYF

d_call: .
v_call: TRBV10-3
j_call: TRBJ2-7
cdr3_aa: CAIRRGTFYEQYF

d_call: .
v_call: TRBV7-2
j_call: TRBJ2-1
cdr3_aa: CASSYTQGGSYNEQFF

d_call: TRBD1
v_call: TRBV5-1
j_call: TRBJ2-3
cdr3_aa: CASSKGQGATDTQYF

d_call: .
v_call: TRBV6-5
j_call: TRBJ2-1
cdr3_aa: CASSYKAGGSYNEQFF

d_call: TRBD1
v_call: TRBV7-9
j_call: TRBJ1-1
cdr3_aa: CASSLAGTGGMNTEAFF

d_call: .
v_call: TRBV18
j_call: TRBJ2-7
cdr3_aa: CASSPEPGSEQYF

d_call: TRBD1
v_call: TRBV7-8
j_call: TRBJ2-7
cdr3_aa: CASSRRTGSSYEQYF

d_call: .
v_call: TRBV20-1
j_call: TRBJ1-1
cdr3_aa: CSAREPLEAFF

d_call: .
v_call: TRBV28
j_call: TRBJ2-7
cdr3_aa: CASSYLVGGSRVYEQYF